This T cell receptor beta chain was profiled in a study of cytomegalovirus exposure and HLA in healthy donors (TCRdb year 2017). Regarding the complete study: In an earlier analysis of some 610 of the donors, approximately 260 Gb of sequence data and some 100 million unique TCR beta sequences from 180 million or so T cells were reported. High-throughput TCR immunosequencing, statistical association of individual TCRs with disease status, and machine learning were combined to predict cytomegalovirus infection status. On average, approximately 250,000 unique TCR beta nucleotide sequences were sequenced per donor among a few hundred genotyped donors of the cohort, with around 19% of those sequences being non-productive. Every repertoire in the discovery cohort had been generated on one and the same sequencing platform. Roughly 300 gigabases of sequencing data and around 90 million unique TCR sequences made up an early release that covered 640 HLA-typed donors. Donor age, sex, ethnicity and CMV serostatus were compiled together with the repertoire data. The study used immunosequencing to profile the T cell repertoires of several hundred subjects and linked those repertoires to cytomegalovirus serostatus. Besides the first cohort of around 670 subjects, a separate validation cohort made up of roughly 120 different subjects was used. A later analysis re-examined previously published TCR beta repertoires from about 670 donors and added high-resolution HLA genotyping to investigate patterns of TCR occurrence. An earlier analysis of around 580 of the donors used high-throughput TCR beta sequencing to judge whether each TCR beta V gene segment behaved as functional or pseudogenic. HLA typing included class I and class II loci at four-digit resolution. Among the roughly 400 genotyped donors, approximately 76% belonged to the genetic ancestry cluster associated with self-reported Caucasian donors. Several DR-DQ haplotypes were handled as single units for association and clustering because linkage in the cohort was strong. Rather than drawing on any new phenotypic data, the later analysis identified candidate immune exposures from TCR beta sequences and the way those sequences occurred across donors. Genome-wide SNP genotypes for about three fifths of the roughly 670 donors were used in a later genetic analysis, which treated that subset as a discovery cohort. The study was designed to test whether signatures of past pathogen exposure could be identified by cataloging public T cell receptors. Typing coverage varied by locus: 629-630 donors for A, B, C, DRB1 and DQB1; roughly 560 for DQA1; approximately 610 for DPA1; roughly 470 for DPB1. Findings and caveats that apply to the study as a whole: A further reported finding was that TCR beta sequences accurately predicted the HLA-A and HLA-B alleles for most subjects in the first cohort. According to a later analysis, most CMV-associated TCR beta chains appeared to be HLA-restricted, and the HLA associations seemed to be driven largely by CMV exposure. Because counts were too low, some 16 rarely observed V segments, including chromosome 9 orphons, were excluded from the earlier analysis of 587 of the donors. The presence/absence analyses assumed that sequencing depth was roughly uniform across donors, and that assumption may not be true. Correlated functional status among segregating V segments might reflect linkage disequilibrium, but an unknown experimental factor could not be ruled out. Most TCR sequences were seen in very few donors, while some public TCRs were found in many individuals. Because some donors lacked HLA typing at each locus, the association tests relied only on the typed subset. Compared with equally common non-associated chains, HLA-associated TCR beta chains in a later analysis were more clonally expanded and had lower generation probabilities. According to the authors, the approach could potentially be generalized to other disease states and immunological phenotypes. Strong co-occurrence of HLA alleles, especially DR and DQ, made assigning TCR associations to individual alleles difficult. The classifier was reported to diagnose cytomegalovirus status with high specificity and sensitivity in both the original cohort and the validation cohort. In a later analysis, several top co-occurrence clusters were reported to appear linked to parvovirus B19, influenza, CMV and Epstein-Barr virus. The sequencing pipeline was judged likely to have produced a cluster of highly shared sequence variants as a technical artifact. An association between a missense DCLRE1C variant and V-gene and J-gene trimming of TCR beta chains was found in a later genetic analysis and replicated in an independent cohort. CMV serostatus was the only immune exposure information available for the cohort. In a later analysis, TCR association rates were found to vary across HLA loci, with the most associated TCRs seen for DRB1 alleles and the fewest for HLA-C alleles. In this cohort, only TCR beta chains were sequenced, and detectable features were limited by the absence of alpha or paired-chain data. Specific HLA alleles were associated with 15,000 to 20,000 TCR beta sequences at a false discovery rate of 0.05 in a later analysis. A few of the identified cytomegalovirus-associated TCR beta chains were confirmed in vitro to be specific for cytomegalovirus antigens. The 87-base-pair reads could not distinguish some IMGT-functional V segments, including TRBV6-2 and TRBV6-3, so those segments were excluded. Compared with the roughly 720-donor mean, donors in an Asian-associated ancestry cluster had fewer N-insertions in productive TCRs, according to a later genetic analysis. In an earlier analysis of 500 to 650 of the donors, most TCR beta V segments appeared in productive rearrangements about 90% or about 30% of the time, broadly matching IMGT annotations. In the study, 150 to 200 TCR beta chains were listed as associated with cytomegalovirus.

The cohort was made up of approximately 670 healthy bone marrow donors. All cohort members were sampled while nominally healthy, although unrecorded immune exposures were likely present. The donor was CMV seropositive and belonged to the group of 250 to 300 seropositive cohort members. A peripheral blood sample was collected from each donor, and TCR beta sequencing was performed on peripheral blood mononuclear cells. Genomic DNA was extracted from the blood cell samples with the Qiagen DNeasy Blood Extraction Kit. The germline V gene supplies CDR1 SGHAT and CDR2 FQNNGV. The junction carries 21 bases between V and J, which are trimmed by 8 bases and 4 bases respectively. Taken from cysteine to phenylalanine, the CDR3 has 16 residues. The entry retains the CDR3 DNA only, 48 bases that are in frame from base 1. This clone has a single count. Its antigen remains undetermined. Per-base quality was not reported, and no clone a single base away is much larger than it.

Libraries were built with the immunoSEQ multiplex PCR assay. For the multiplex PCR, a mixture combining 60 forward primers for TCR Vbeta segments and 13 reverse primers for TCR Jbeta segments was used. The CDR3 region of rearranged TCR beta genes was amplified from genomic DNA by a multiplex PCR assay. On the Illumina HiSeq System, the amplified TCR beta libraries were sequenced as 87-base-pair reads. As for how the authors treated the data: In a later analysis, tens of millions of unique TCR beta chains were counted across the approximately 640 repertoires, and approximately 11 million of these chains were shared by at least two donors. Raw reads were error-corrected and collapsed into unique sequences by a nearest-neighbor algorithm in which closely related sequences were merged to remove PCR and sequencing errors. Alignment of CDR3 sequences to IMGT reference sequences was used to assign V, D and J gene segments. For a sequence to be retained, a match of at least six nucleotides to both a V gene segment and a J gene segment was required. A rearrangement counted as productive if the CDR3 had no stop codons and remained in frame with V and J, and every other rearrangement counted as non-productive. CDR3 was defined by IMGT convention, running from the second conserved V-encoded cysteine to the conserved J-encoded phenylalanine. The earlier analysis of some 580 of the donors excluded any sequence lacking an unambiguous match to a single V gene segment. In an earlier analysis of approximately 560 of the donors, a V segment was called functional when productive rearrangements were above 56.7%, and segregating when the standard deviation between donors exceeded 5%. A statistical classification framework was built for diagnosing cytomegalovirus status from the catalog of TCR beta chain sequences. V and J gene assignment, in a later analysis, came from comparing TCR nucleotide sequences with IMGT/GENE-DB human TR gene sequences. In a later analysis, CDR3 sequences and most-parsimonious VDJ recombination scenarios were assigned using the TCRdist pipeline. In a later analysis, each TCR beta chain was defined by its CDR3 amino acid sequence together with its V-gene family, and reads lacking a unique V-gene family were excluded. As a way to deal with suspected cross-contamination and a sequencing artifact, a later analysis dropped roughly 620 nucleotide sequences that were highly shared and had low generation probability. For each public chain, a later analysis derived a clonal expansion index from normalized ranks of inferred template counts within each repertoire. In a later analysis, generation probabilities were computed using a VDJ recombination model fitted to out-of-frame rearrangements, and the results were checked against IGoR. In a later analysis, hypergeometric tests were used to score TCR-TCR, TCR-HLA and TCR-CMV co-occurrence, with a repertoire-size bias correction applied to TCR pairs. False discovery rates were estimated in a later analysis by permuting HLA or CMV assignments 20 times. A later analysis grouped co-occurring TCRs with DBSCAN, adding TCRdist sequence similarity when clustering within HLA-allele-positive subsets. Repertoires with fewer than 30,000 or more than 120,000 public chains were left out of co-occurrence clustering, as were four to six repertoires with anomalous nucleotide sharing. TCRdb obtained this table from immuneACCESS and retained in-frame rearrangements with V and J assigned. These tables miss some clones; where compared with another copy, unresolved V genes account for less than half of the shortfall, and the remainder is unexplained. The V and J calls and the clone size are those of that table, but D and trimming were determined from the DNA. Within this sample are under 250,000 clones, with over 80% of them counted one time only. The ten most abundant clones make up roughly 10% of the sample.

This receptor was taken from a woman in her fifties or sixties in good health and CMV-seropositive. Source material: PBMCs. The chain links TRBV11-2 with TRBJ1-3; TRBD1 is a possible D gene, resting on 6 matching bases. CDR3 protein: CASGGGAAPTGNTIYF. The DNA sequence is given as TGTGCCAGCGGGGGGGGCGCCGCGCCGACCGGAAACACCATATATTTT.